These 30 T cell receptor beta chains came from one sample sequenced in a study of cytomegalovirus exposure and HLA in healthy donors. A multiplex PCR was run with 60 Vbeta primers and 13 Jbeta primers. TCRdb's copy holds only in-frame clones and misses some; the assay was immunoSEQ multiplex PCR. The sample consists of 85,000 to 100,000 clones, approximately 75% of them appearing once. The source material was PBMCs. These receptors were taken from a woman between 35 and 50 years old in good health and CMV-seronegative.

This clone was counted between two and nine times. This sequence joins TRBV30 and TRBJ1-2; 9 bases are shared with TRBD1. Germline CDR1 reads GTSNPN; CDR2 reads SVGIG (reference sequence). Trimming removed 0 bases from V and 8 bases from J; junction bases left unmatched: 4. The CDR3 spans 13 residues. In DNA form, the CDR3 reads TGTGCCTGGAGTGTACAGGGGGCAGGGGGCTACACCTTC. Its protein product is CAWSVQGAGGYTF.

This clone turned up a few times. The chain combines TRBV5-4 with TRBJ2-7, with 7 nucleotides matching TRBD1. CDR1 is SGHNT, CDR2 YYREEE, per germline (reference sequence). The V gene end was trimmed by 5 bases and the J gene end by 3 bases; junction bases not matched to a gene: 17. The CDR3 has 17 residues. The CDR3, as DNA: TGTGCCAGCAGAATGGACAGGATTCAAAGTGGGCTCTACGAGCAGTACTTC. Amino acid sequence: CASRMDRIQSGLYEQYF. The full variable domain, its missing parts supplied by reference TRBV5-4 and TRBJ2-7, is ETGVTQSPTHLIKTRGQQVTLRCSSQSGHNTVSWYQQALGQGPQFIFQYYREEENGRGNFPPRFSGLQFPNYSSELNVNALELDDSALYLCASRMDRIQSGLYEQYFGPGTRLTVT.

The chain couples TRBV18 to TRBJ2-3; D unclear. V dropped 3 bases and J dropped 0 bases, with 4 bases sitting between them. The CDR3 runs 13 residues. Germline CDR1 is KGHSH and CDR2 is LQKENI. CDR3 in amino acids: CASSPSSTDTQYF. The CDR3 DNA is TGTGCCAGCTCACCGAGTAGCACAGATACGCAGTATTTT. Full variable domain (rest looked up from reference TRBV18 and TRBJ2-3): NAGVMQNPRHLVRRRGQEARLRCSPMKGHSHVYWYRQLPEEGLKFMVYLQKENIIDESGMPKERFSAEFPKEGPSILRIQQVVRGDSAAYFCASSPSSTDTQYFGPGTRLTVL.

This clone has a handful of counts. The gene calls are TRBV18 and TRBJ2-6; unclear D gene. Germline CDR1 is KGHSH and CDR2 is LQKENI. V lost 2 bases, J lost 0 bases, and 11 bases lay in between. This CDR3 has 17 residues. The CDR3 DNA reads as TGTGCCAGCTCACCATTGCAGGCCGTCTCTGGGGCCAACGTCCTGACTTTC. It specifies CASSPLQAVSGANVLTF.

This clone has just one count. The V gene is TRBV19, the J gene TRBJ1-1; 7 bases fit TRBD1. Germline V gene lookup returns CDR1 LNHDA and CDR2 SQIVND (reference sequence). V lost 7 bases to trimming and J lost 2 bases; unmatched junction nucleotides: 7. The length of the CDR3 is 14 residues. The CDR3 coding sequence is TGTGCCAGTACCTTCCAGGGGGGAAACACTGAAGCTTTCTTT. It translates to CASTFQGGNTEAFF.

This clone came up a few times. The chain links TRBV6-5 to TRBJ2-1; D might be TRBD2 (5 bases). This CDR3 contains 11 residues. The V gene's germline CDR1 is MNHEY and CDR2 SVGAGI. The V end lost 7 bases, the J end lost 6 bases, and 7 bases lay between the germline ends. The CDR3 nucleotides read TGTGCCAGCACCCGGGGCAATGAGCAGTTCTTC. This gives the protein CASTRGNEQFF.

This chain uses TRBV15 with TRBJ2-5, with D unresolved. With 0 bases removed from V and 4 bases from J, the gap between germline ends came to 3 bases. The germline gives CDR1 LNHNV, CDR2 YYDKDF (reference sequence). The CDR3 consists of 12 residues. CDR3 in amino acids: CATSRDIETQYF. The CDR3 DNA follows: TGTGCCACCAGCAGAGACATAGAGACCCAGTACTTC.

This chain uses TRBV2 with TRBJ1-4; 9 positions agree with TRBD1. Germline assignment: CDR1 SNHLY and CDR2 FYNNEI. V gave up 1 base and J gave up 0 bases; unmatched junction bases: 6. The length of the CDR3 is 18 residues. The CDR3 protein is CASSEGGTGTATNEKLFF. CDR3 nucleotide sequence: TGTGCCAGCAGTGAAGGGGGGACAGGGACGGCAACTAATGAAAAACTGTTTTTT.

CDR3 protein: CASSRRTGNTEAFF. DNA for the CDR3: TGTGCCAGCAGTCGGAGGACAGGGAACACTGAAGCTTTCTTT. This chain uses TRBV7-2 with TRBJ1-1; 7 bases map to TRBD1. The CDR3 totals 14 residues. V lost 6 bases to trimming and J lost 1 base; unmatched junction nucleotides: 5. The germline V gene has CDR1 SGHTA and CDR2 FQGNSA.

CDR3: CASSGAGNYGYTF. The CDR3 nucleotides read TGTGCCAGCAGTGGAGCAGGGAACTATGGCTACACCTTC. The chain has TRBV6-5 and TRBJ1-2, with D tentatively TRBD1 (5 bases). The length of the CDR3 is 13 residues. The germline V gene has CDR1 MNHEY and CDR2 SVGAGI. Trimming took off 5 bases at V and 2 bases at J, with 9 bases between the two ends.

The V gene is TRBV10-2, the J gene TRBJ1-2; D is perhaps TRBD1 (6 bases). V was cut by 4 bases and J by 8 bases, with 14 bases left in between. Germline CDR1 reads WSHSY; CDR2 reads SAAADI. CDR3 length: 13 amino acids. Here the CDR3 reads CASSGRDIGGYTF. The DNA for the CDR3 is TGCGCCAGCAGTGGCCGGGACATAGGCGGCTACACCTTC.

This chain connects TRBV7-3 to TRBJ2-2, with D possibly matching TRBD2 (7 bases). The CDR3 extends over 14 amino acids. Trimming removed 6 bases at V and 5 bases at J, with 13 bases between. Germline CDR1 is SGHTA and CDR2 is FQGTGA. This chain's CDR3 is CASSARGRTGELFF. CDR3 bases: TGTGCCAGCAGTGCGCGGGGGCGGACCGGGGAGCTGTTTTTT.

In this sample, this clone turned up once. V usage is TRBV9 and J usage is TRBJ1-4, with no clear D. Trimming shortened V by 6 bases and J by 3 bases, and 12 bases separated the two germline ends. Germline CDR1 SGDLS, CDR2 YYNGEE. There are 14 residues in the CDR3. The CDR3 DNA reads TGTGCCAGCAACATGAATGGCCCTAATGAAAAACTGTTTTTT. Protein: CASNMNGPNEKLFF. Full variable domain (remainder filled in from reference TRBV9 and TRBJ1-4): DSGVTQTPKHLITATGQRVTLRCSPRSGDLSVYWYQQSLDQGLQFLIQYYNGEERAKGNILERFSAQQFPDLHSELNLSSLELGDSALYFCASNMNGPNEKLFFGSGTQLSVL.

The table lists this clone with a few counts. The gene calls are TRBV5-1 and TRBJ2-7; maybe TRBD1 (6 bases). Trimming left V 1 base short and J 4 bases short, with 9 bases between. CDR1 SGHRS and CDR2 YFSETQ come from the germline V gene. The CDR3 has 13 amino acids. The DNA of the CDR3 is TGCGCCAGCAGCTTGACCGACAGGTACGAGCAGTACTTC. This sequence encodes CASSLTDRYEQYF.

The CDR3 nucleotides are TGTGCCAGTAGTAAACAGGGTGGGAACACTGAAGCTTTCTTT. Its protein is CASSKQGGNTEAFF. The V call is TRBV19, the J call TRBJ1-1; perhaps TRBD1 as D (6 bases). The CDR3 length is 14 residues. The germline CDR1 and CDR2 sequences are LNHDA and SQIVND (reference sequence). Trimming removed 4 bases from V and 1 base from J, with 10 bases in between.

The sample holds a few counts of this clone. V and J are TRBV14 and TRBJ1-1, with D possibly being TRBD1 (6 bases). Trimming took off 4 bases at V and 1 base at J, with 10 bases between the two ends. Germline V gene lookup returns CDR1 SGHDN and CDR2 FVKESK. CDR3 length: 14 residues. CDR3 sequence reads: CASSPWTANTEAFF. The DNA for the CDR3 is TGTGCCAGCAGCCCGTGGACAGCGAACACTGAAGCTTTCTTT. The variable domain in full, completed from reference TRBV14 and TRBJ1-1, reads EAGVTQFPSHSVIEKGQTVTLRCDPISGHDNLYWYRRVMGKEIKFLLHFVKESKQDESGMPNNRFLAERTGGTYSTLKVQPAELEDSGVYFCASSPWTANTEAFFGQGTRLTVV.

This chain joins TRBV25-1 and TRBJ1-6; tentatively, D is TRBD1 (6 bases). Germline V CDR1 and CDR2: MGHDK, SYGVNS. This CDR3 contains 15 residues. With 10 bases removed from V and 8 bases from J, the gap between germline ends came to 21 bases. CDR3 protein: CATKRRGNNDSPLHF. As DNA, the CDR3 is TGTGCCACAAAACGCAGGGGTAATAATGATTCACCCCTCCACTTT.

The chain joins TRBV10-3 to TRBJ2-7, with D perhaps matching TRBD2 (6 bases). Germline V gene sequence: CDR1 ENHRY, CDR2 SYGVKD. Trimming cost V 7 bases and J 2 bases, with 18 bases left between them. This CDR3 has 15 residues. CDR3 DNA sequence: TGTGCCATCAAACCCAGGGACTTCCCCCCCTACGAGCAGTACTTC. This encodes CAIKPRDFPPYEQYF.

The chain is built from TRBV6-1 and TRBJ1-5; 7 bases are a match to TRBD1. CDR3 length: 15 residues. The ends lost 2 bases at V and 6 bases at J; junction bases unmatched: 7. The germline V gene has CDR1 MNHNS and CDR2 SASEGT. The CDR3 loop is CASSEWARGSQPQHF. CDR3 DNA: TGTGCCAGCAGTGAATGGGCCAGGGGGAGTCAGCCCCAGCATTTT.

Of note for this clone: Sequence at one end of the junction differs from germline and may be a read error. The chain recombines TRBV6-1 with TRBJ2-7; possible D gene TRBD1, 6 bases. From germline, CDR1 is MNHNS and CDR2 SASEGT. The CDR3 sequence is 15 residues long. CDR3: CASREDYRVSYEQYF. The CDR3 nucleotides read TGTGCCAGCAGAGAAGATTACAGGGTATCCTACGAGCAGTACTTC.

The chain is built from TRBV7-2 and TRBJ2-2; 7 bases align to TRBD1. J gave up 7 bases and V 5 bases, and 10 bases lay outside the gene matches. Germline assignment: CDR1 SGHTA and CDR2 FQGNSA. The length of the CDR3 is 15 residues. CDR3 region: CASSPDRSRIGELFF. For the CDR3, the DNA is TGTGCCAGCAGCCCGGACAGGTCTAGGATCGGGGAGCTGTTTTTT.

About this clone: Germline is not matched at one junction end, which may reflect a read error. J is TRBJ2-7 and V is TRBV6-1; the match to TRBD1 covers 9 bases. Germline values: CDR1 MNHNS, CDR2 SASEGT. The CDR3 covers 11 residues. CDR3 sequence reads: CASSGPGTGWF. The CDR3 DNA reads TGTGCCAGCAGTGGTCCCGGGACAGGGTGGTTC.

This chain connects TRBV15 to TRBJ1-2; unclear D gene. CDR3 length equals 15 residues. Trimming took 0 bases from V and 5 from J, leaving 13 bases between them. Germline V lookup: CDR1 LNHNV, CDR2 YYDKDF (reference sequence). Written as DNA, the CDR3 is TGTGCCACCAGCAGAGATGGGCCGTTGTCTTATGGCTACACCTTC. It specifies CATSRDGPLSYGYTF.

The chain recombines TRBV4-1 with TRBJ2-5, with TRBD1 as a possible D gene (6 bases). Trimming left V 0 bases short and J 4 bases short, with 15 bases between. Germline-derived CDR1 and CDR2 are MGHRA and YSYEKL. This CDR3 spans 16 amino acids. Here the CDR3 DNA reads TGCGCCAGCAGCCAAGACAGTCAGGGGAGACGAGAGACCCAGTACTTC. This encodes CASSQDSQGRRETQYF.

This chain joins TRBV19 and TRBJ1-5, with 10 positions matching TRBD1. V gave up 3 bases and J gave up 4 bases; unmatched junction bases: 6. Germline CDR1 reads LNHDA; CDR2 reads SQIVND (reference sequence). CDR3 length: 16 amino acids. The CDR3 reads CASSIDRGPGNQPQHF. The CDR3 DNA sequence: TGTGCCAGTAGTATCGACAGGGGGCCAGGGAATCAGCCCCAGCATTTT.

The V gene is TRBV10-3, the J gene TRBJ1-5; 9 nucleotides line up with TRBD1. Germline assignment: CDR1 ENHRY and CDR2 SYGVKD. Losses at the gene ends were 4 bases for V and 4 bases for J; bases not matched to a gene: 5. The CDR3 length is 15 residues. The CDR3 sequence is CAISVAQGANQPQHF. CDR3 coding DNA: TGTGCCATCAGTGTTGCACAGGGGGCTAATCAGCCCCAGCATTTT.

This clone occurred a few times. The chain joins TRBV11-2 to TRBJ1-6, with D maybe TRBD1 (5 bases). From germline, CDR1 is SGHAT and CDR2 FQNNGV. CDR3 length equals 15 residues. Between the trimmed V and J ends, which lost 1 base and 7 bases, there was a span of 11 bases. The CDR3 reads CASSLAGFGNSPLHF. The DNA of the CDR3 is TGTGCCAGCAGCTTAGCAGGGTTTGGCAATTCACCCCTCCACTTT.

V is TRBV4-1 and J is TRBJ1-1, with D tentatively TRBD1 (5 bases). Germline V gene sequence: CDR1 MGHRA, CDR2 YSYEKL. The CDR3 is 15 amino acids. V was cut by 4 bases and J by 2 bases, with 14 bases left in between. CDR3 in DNA: TGCGCCAGCAGCCTCCCGGTGGGACTCAACACTGAAGCTTTCTTT. Translating it yields CASSLPVGLNTEAFF.

Comment on this clone: The junction departs from germline at one end; a sequencing error may be responsible. The rearrangement links TRBV5-6 to TRBJ1-5; D unresolved. The germline CDR1 and CDR2 sequences are SGHDT and YYEEEE. The CDR3 contains 13 residues. CDR3 amino acids: CASSLAGNQPQNF. DNA of the CDR3: TGTGCCAGCAGCCTTGCCGGGAATCAGCCCCAGAATTTT.

V usage is TRBV7-8 and J usage is TRBJ2-1, with a weak D call TRBD2 (6 bases). This CDR3 has 17 amino acids. The V and J ends lost 0 bases and 0 bases respectively, with 12 bases between them. CDR1 is SGHVS and CDR2 is FQNEAQ in the germline V gene. CDR3 region: CASSLAPGGSSYNEQFF. As DNA, the CDR3 is TGTGCCAGCAGCTTAGCGCCTGGGGGGAGCTCCTACAATGAGCAGTTCTTC. Looking up the rest from reference TRBV7-8 and TRBJ2-1 gives the full variable domain: GAGVSQSPRYKVAKRGQDVALRCDPISGHVSLFWYQQALGQGPEFLTYFQNEAQLDKSGLPSDRFFAERPEGSVSTLKIQRTQQEDSAVYLCASSLAPGGSSYNEQFFGPGTRLTVL.